This T cell receptor (beta chain) was documented in a study of T cell repertoires in cytomegalovirus infection. Background on the study: Public TCR beta signatures indicated both CMV infection and matching HLA type.

Of note for this clonotype: Its antigen is not identified.

Study-wide points: Predominance within the ex vivo response was attributable to HLA-C-restricted CMV-specific TCR beta clonotypes. Individuals carrying CMV plus the relevant HLA were identified by cumulative frequency of public TCR beta families.

TCRdb reanalysed the reads using MiXCR and keeps one entry per CDR3 protein. Among about 68,000 distinct CDR3 sequences listed, approximately 22% were seen once. Trimming removed 0 bases at V and 1 base at J, with 6 bases between. The CDR3 extends over 13 amino acids. In germline, CDR1 is DFQATT, CDR2 SNEGSKA (reference sequence). V gene TRBV20-1 combines with J gene TRBJ2-5; no definite D call. This sequence originates from a human donor in good health (CMV status not recorded). Some clones in this sample may be carry-over from other donors' samples. Sequencing was carried out using PBMCs, sequenced either directly or after in vitro stimulation (not recorded which). CDR3 residues: CSARDLVQETQYF. CDR3 coding DNA: TGCAGTGCTAGAGATCTGGTCCAAGAGACCCAGTACTTC.